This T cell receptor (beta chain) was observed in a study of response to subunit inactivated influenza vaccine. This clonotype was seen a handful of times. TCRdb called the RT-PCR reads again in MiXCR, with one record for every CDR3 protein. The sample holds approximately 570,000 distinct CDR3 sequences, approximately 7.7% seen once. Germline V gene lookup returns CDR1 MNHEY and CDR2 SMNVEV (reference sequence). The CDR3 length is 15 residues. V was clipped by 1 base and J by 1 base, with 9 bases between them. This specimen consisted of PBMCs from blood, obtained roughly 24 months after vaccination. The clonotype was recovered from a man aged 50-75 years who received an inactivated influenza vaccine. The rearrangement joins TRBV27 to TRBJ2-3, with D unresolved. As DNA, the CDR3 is TGTGCCAGCAGTTTATTGGCCTCTGGCACAGATACGCAGTATTTT. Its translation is CASSLLASGTDTQYF.